This TCR beta chain is drawn from a study of regulatory T cells in long-lasting Graves disease (dated by TCRdb to 2020 to 2022). Background on the whole study: Persistent Graves' disease was defined as persistently positive TSH receptor autoantibodies together with antithyroid drug treatment for over 5 years. The study took place in China and was registered as a clinical trial. Antithyroid drugs had been taken for 8.5 to 11 years on average by persistent Graves' disease patients in the clinical cohort. TCR sequencing covered some 13 persistent and around 20 newly diagnosed Graves' disease patients, about 35 samples in total. Peripheral blood TCR sequencing and RNA sequencing compared persistent Graves' disease patients with newly diagnosed Graves' disease patients. Overall study outcomes, separate from this receptor: As a limitation, the authors acknowledged that the small sample size may reduce accuracy. More public clonotypes were shared among persistent patients (2,741) than among newly diagnosed patients (just under 1,000). Compared with newly diagnosed patients, persistent Graves' disease patients had lower TCR Shannon entropy and fewer highly expanded clones, which suggests clonal expansion. Only the TCR beta chain was sequenced and analyzed. Peripheral blood alone was examined, since thyroid tissue, which constituted the primary lesion, could not be accessed.

Receptor amplification or capture employed multiplex PCR. TCRdb records Illumina HiSeq 4000 as the sequencer. iRepertoire HTBI primers and Arm-PCR amplification of CDR3 regions were used to construct TCR beta libraries. Gel purification was performed on PCR products prior to sequencing. In the original analysis: A total of 60 to 80 TRBV and approximately 13 TRBJ segments were identified across samples and were used for gene usage analysis of CDR3 amino acid clonotypes. COPE and FqMerger were used to merge filtered high-quality paired reads into contigs. BLAST was used to align contigs to IMGT TRBV, TRBD and TRBJ reference genes, and CDR3 was defined according to IMGT. Any clonotype with a frequency above 0.1% was classified as a highly expanded clone. Repertoire diversity was measured by Shannon entropy, and V-J evenness by the Gini coefficient. A clonotype was considered public if more than one individual shared it. Using fastp trimming at Q25 and MiXCR clonotype assembly, TCRdb reanalyzed the public sequencing data and kept in-frame beta chains. Each entry merges the rows of one CDR3 protein and shows their most common DNA and genes. These V and J calls are TCRdb output, not the study's own analysis. The sample yields around 430,000 distinct CDR3 sequences; 22% were counted once. Roughly 14% of the sample goes to the ten largest clones.

There are many counts of this clonotype. This clone's antigen is unknown. No clone much larger than this one lies a single base away; base qualities are absent. The meaning of the sample's time point label: persistent/refractory GD, antithyroid drugs over 5 years with positive TRAb. For both TCR sequencing and RNA sequencing, RNA was extracted from PBMCs using TRIzol. The diagnosis of Graves' disease followed American Thyroid Association guidelines. Patients for the study were recruited at an endocrinology department in Xi'an, China. Each patient gave about 8.1 milliliters of peripheral blood, collected in an EDTA anticoagulant tube. PBMCs were isolated by Ficoll Paque Plus density gradient separation without further T cell sorting. An Agilent 2100 Bioanalyzer and agarose gel were used to check RNA quality, while a NanoDrop 2000 measured RNA concentration. This TCR was recovered from a female donor with Graves disease. The material was peripheral blood mononuclear cells (PBMCs), obtained when the disease was refractory, from a patient treated with antithyroid drugs.

The encoded CDR3 is CASSPPGQGAREQYF. The DNA is as follows: TGTGCCAGCAGTCCCCCCGGACAGGGGGCCCGCGAGCAGTACTTC. The V and J genes are TRBV27 and TRBJ2-7, and 11 junctional nucleotides match TRBD1. The CDR3 contains 15 residues, cysteine and phenylalanine counted. CDR3 DNA only is kept here, 45 bases in frame from base 1. For this chain, trimming is 5 bases at the V end and 6 bases at the J end, and the number of junction bases without a gene match is 9. CDR1 and CDR2 (MNHEY, SMNVEV) derive from the germline V gene (reference sequence).